Listed below are T cell receptor beta chains from one sample, sequenced in a study of shared clonotypes between healthy human individuals. The method was immunoSEQ multiplex PCR; TCRdb's version includes in-frame clones alone and lacks a portion of them. The sample yields 1.5 million to 2.5 million clones, roughly 94% seen once. Sequencing input: naive CD8+ T cells sorted from blood. The receptor set was obtained from a man between 18 and 29 years old in good health. Both conserved end residues are part of each CDR3. The D gene is left open where the match is weak. Only some rows state a clone size, as once, few, many or a class for expanded clones.

clone_size: once; d_call: -; v_call: TRBV30; j_call: TRBJ2-7; cdr3_aa: CAWNAEGSYEQYF; cdr3_nt: TGTGCCTGGAACGCTGAGGGCTCCTACGAGCAGTACTTC
clone_size: -; d_call: -; v_call: TRBV7-6; j_call: TRBJ1-1; cdr3_aa: CASSLTRFTEAFF; cdr3_nt: TGTGCCAGCAGCTTAACCAGGTTCACTGAAGCTTTCTTT
clone_size: -; d_call: TRBD1; v_call: TRBV10-1; j_call: TRBJ2-7; cdr3_aa: CASSPGTGRSYEQYF; cdr3_nt: TGCGCCAGCAGCCCCGGGACAGGGCGCTCCTACGAGCAGTACTTC
clone_size: -; d_call: -; v_call: TRBV11-3; j_call: TRBJ2-2; cdr3_aa: CASSSSRLLATGELFF; cdr3_nt: TGTGCCAGCAGCTCGTCCAGGTTACTAGCCACCGGGGAGCTGTTTTTT
clone_size: -; d_call: TRBD1; v_call: TRBV4-3; j_call: TRBJ2-7; cdr3_aa: CASSSSRTGTYEQYF; cdr3_nt: TGCGCCAGCAGCTCCTCCCGGACAGGGACCTACGAGCAGTACTTC
clone_size: -; d_call: -; v_call: TRBV9; j_call: TRBJ2-1; cdr3_aa: CASSPGTEQFF; cdr3_nt: TGTGCCAGCAGCCCAGGGACTGAGCAGTTCTTC
clone_size: -; d_call: TRBD1; v_call: TRBV4-1; j_call: TRBJ2-7; cdr3_aa: CASSHGAGGLRSYEQYF; cdr3_nt: TGCGCCAGCAGCCATGGCGCAGGGGGCCTAAGGTCCTACGAGCAGTACTTC
clone_size: -; d_call: TRBD1; v_call: TRBV11-2; j_call: TRBJ2-7; cdr3_aa: CASSVSGTGLYEQYF; cdr3_nt: TGTGCCAGCAGCGTATCCGGGACAGGGCTCTACGAGCAGTACTTC
clone_size: -; d_call: TRBD1; v_call: TRBV18; j_call: TRBJ1-4; cdr3_aa: CASSPRTGTNEKLFF; cdr3_nt: TGTGCCAGCTCACCACGGACAGGGACTAATGAAAAACTGTTTTTT
clone_size: -; d_call: -; v_call: TRBV10-3; j_call: TRBJ2-3; cdr3_aa: CAISESADTTTDTQYF; cdr3_nt: TGTGCCATCAGTGAGTCGGCGGATACAACCACAGATACGCAGTATTTT
clone_size: -; d_call: TRBD1; v_call: TRBV7-9; j_call: TRBJ2-2; cdr3_aa: CASSLERGTVNTGELFF; cdr3_nt: TGTGCCAGCAGCTTAGAAAGGGGGACAGTTAACACCGGGGAGCTGTTTTTT
clone_size: -; d_call: TRBD1; v_call: TRBV6-5; j_call: TRBJ1-5; cdr3_aa: CASSGDRRRNQPQHF; cdr3_nt: TGTGCCAGCAGCGGGGACAGGCGGCGCAATCAGCCCCAGCATTTT
clone_size: -; d_call: -; v_call: TRBV7-9; j_call: TRBJ2-5; cdr3_aa: CASSPGGYQETQYF; cdr3_nt: TGTGCCAGCAGCCCCGGGGGTTACCAAGAGACCCAGTACTTC
clone_size: -; d_call: TRBD2; v_call: TRBV27; j_call: TRBJ2-1; cdr3_aa: CASTLSGGAYNEQFF; cdr3_nt: TGTGCCAGCACCCTAAGCGGGGGGGCCTACAATGAGCAGTTCTTC
clone_size: -; d_call: -; v_call: TRBV5-4; j_call: TRBJ1-1; cdr3_aa: CASSLESWNTEAFF; cdr3_nt: TGTGCCAGCAGCTTGGAATCGTGGAACACTGAAGCTTTCTTT
clone_size: -; d_call: TRBD2; v_call: TRBV7-2; j_call: TRBJ2-7; cdr3_aa: CASSSPGLVYEQYF; cdr3_nt: TGTGCCAGCAGCTCGCCGGGACTAGTCTACGAGCAGTACTTC
clone_size: -; d_call: TRBD1; v_call: TRBV9; j_call: TRBJ2-7; cdr3_aa: CASSAWDSTYEQYF; cdr3_nt: TGTGCCAGCAGCGCATGGGACAGTACCTACGAGCAGTACTTC
clone_size: -; d_call: -; v_call: TRBV19; j_call: TRBJ1-1; cdr3_aa: CASSLILNTEAFF; cdr3_nt: TGTGCCAGTAGCCTGATCCTGAACACTGAAGCTTTCTTT
clone_size: -; d_call: TRBD1; v_call: TRBV5-4; j_call: TRBJ1-2; cdr3_aa: CASSSITGGHGYTF; cdr3_nt: TGTGCCAGCAGCTCAATCACAGGGGGCCATGGCTACACCTTC
clone_size: -; d_call: -; v_call: TRBV21-1; j_call: TRBJ2-3; cdr3_aa: CASSPRRNRVAGDTQYF; cdr3_nt: TGTGCCAGCAGCCCCCGTAGGAACAGGGTGGCGGGGGATACGCAGTATTTT
clone_size: -; d_call: -; v_call: TRBV19; j_call: TRBJ2-3; cdr3_aa: CASLEGYTDTQYF; cdr3_nt: TGTGCCAGCCTCGAGGGGTACACAGATACGCAGTATTTT
clone_size: -; d_call: -; v_call: TRBV7-9; j_call: TRBJ1-4; cdr3_aa: CASSLVRGAPNEKLFF; cdr3_nt: TGTGCCAGCAGCTTAGTACGGGGAGCCCCTAATGAAAAACTGTTTTTT
clone_size: -; d_call: TRBD2; v_call: TRBV4-1; j_call: TRBJ2-3; cdr3_aa: CASSQDSGGEEDTQYF; cdr3_nt: TGCGCCAGCAGCCAAGATAGTGGGGGGGAGGAGGATACGCAGTATTTT
clone_size: -; d_call: TRBD2; v_call: TRBV2; j_call: TRBJ2-5; cdr3_aa: CASNIAGEPWETQYF; cdr3_nt: TGTGCCAGTAACATAGCGGGGGAACCCTGGGAGACCCAGTACTTC
clone_size: -; d_call: TRBD1; v_call: TRBV15; j_call: TRBJ2-1; cdr3_aa: CATSFDRGRGNEQFF; cdr3_nt: TGTGCCACCAGCTTTGACAGGGGGCGCGGTAATGAGCAGTTCTTC
clone_size: -; d_call: -; v_call: TRBV28; j_call: TRBJ1-6; cdr3_aa: CASSFGFDAPLHF; cdr3_nt: TGTGCCAGCAGTTTTGGGTTCGATGCACCCCTCCACTTT
clone_size: once; d_call: -; v_call: TRBV27; j_call: TRBJ2-7; cdr3_aa: CASSSPDRPRDEQYF; cdr3_nt: TGTGCCAGCAGTTCCCCAGACAGGCCAAGGGACGAGCAGTACTTC
clone_size: -; d_call: -; v_call: TRBV4-3; j_call: TRBJ2-7; cdr3_aa: CASSQDAGGSYEQYF; cdr3_nt: TGCGCCAGCAGCCAAGATGCAGGCGGATCCTACGAGCAGTACTTC
clone_size: -; d_call: TRBD1; v_call: TRBV27; j_call: TRBJ1-6; cdr3_aa: CASSRTGVVGGNSPLHF; cdr3_nt: TGTGCCAGCAGTCGGACAGGGGTTGTCGGGGGTAATTCACCCCTCCACTTT
clone_size: -; d_call: -; v_call: TRBV10-1; j_call: TRBJ2-3; cdr3_aa: CASSILATDTQYF; cdr3_nt: TGCGCCAGCAGTATTCTAGCGACAGATACGCAGTATTTT
clone_size: -; d_call: -; v_call: TRBV6-1; j_call: TRBJ2-7; cdr3_aa: CASSWAGRGPYEQYF; cdr3_nt: TGTGCCAGCAGCTGGGCCGGAAGGGGCCCCTACGAGCAGTACTTC
clone_size: once; d_call: TRBD1; v_call: TRBV5-1; j_call: TRBJ2-5; cdr3_aa: CASGGGTGRDPPDF; cdr3_nt: TGCGCCAGCGGGGGAGGGACAGGGCGCGACCCGCCGGACTTC
clone_size: -; d_call: TRBD1; v_call: TRBV5-1; j_call: TRBJ1-5; cdr3_aa: CASSSPTGRQPQHF; cdr3_nt: TGCGCCAGCAGCTCCCCGACAGGGCGTCAGCCCCAGCATTTT
clone_size: once; d_call: TRBD2; v_call: TRBV2; j_call: TRBJ2-1; cdr3_aa: CASNNGVGTSGRTGATYNEQFF; cdr3_nt: TGTGCCAGCAATAACGGGGTCGGGACTAGCGGGAGGACCGGGGCTACCTACAATGAGCAGTTCTTC
clone_size: once; d_call: -; v_call: TRBV4-1; j_call: TRBJ2-1; cdr3_aa: CASSQNRVYNEQFF; cdr3_nt: TGCGCCAGCAGCCAAAACCGCGTCTACAATGAGCAGTTCTTC